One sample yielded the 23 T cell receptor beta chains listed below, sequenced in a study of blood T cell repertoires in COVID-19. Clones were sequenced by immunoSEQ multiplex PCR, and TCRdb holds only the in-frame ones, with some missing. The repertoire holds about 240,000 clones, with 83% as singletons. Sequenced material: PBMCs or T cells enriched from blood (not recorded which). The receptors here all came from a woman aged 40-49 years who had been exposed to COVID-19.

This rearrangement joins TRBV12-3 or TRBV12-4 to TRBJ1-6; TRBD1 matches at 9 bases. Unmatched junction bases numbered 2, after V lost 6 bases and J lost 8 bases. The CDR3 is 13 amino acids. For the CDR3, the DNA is TGTGCCAGCAGGGACAGGGGTTATTCACCCCTCCACTTT. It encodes CASRDRGYSPLHF.

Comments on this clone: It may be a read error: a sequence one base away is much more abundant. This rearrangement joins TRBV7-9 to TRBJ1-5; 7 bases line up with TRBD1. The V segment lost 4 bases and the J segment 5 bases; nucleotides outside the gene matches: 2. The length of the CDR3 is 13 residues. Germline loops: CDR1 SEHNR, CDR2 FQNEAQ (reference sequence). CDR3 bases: TGTGCCAGCAGCTCTACAGGGGATCAGCCCCAGCATTTT. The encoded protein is CASSSTGDQPQHF.

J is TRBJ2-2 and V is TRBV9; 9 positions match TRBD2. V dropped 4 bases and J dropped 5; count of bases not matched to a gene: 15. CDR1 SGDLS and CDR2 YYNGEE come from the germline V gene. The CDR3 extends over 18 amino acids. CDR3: CASSSPPGGGAWTGELFF. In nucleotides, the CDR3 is TGTGCCAGCAGCTCACCCCCTGGCGGGGGGGCCTGGACCGGGGAGCTGTTTTTT.

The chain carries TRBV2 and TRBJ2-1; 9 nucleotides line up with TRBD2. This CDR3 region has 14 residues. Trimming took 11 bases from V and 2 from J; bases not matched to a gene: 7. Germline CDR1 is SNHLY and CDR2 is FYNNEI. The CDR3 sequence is CAGKLAGTYNEQFF. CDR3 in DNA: TGTGCCGGGAAGCTAGCGGGGACCTACAATGAGCAGTTCTTC.

Here the CDR3 reads CASSTELNTEAFF. The CDR3 DNA reads TGTGCCAGCTCAACAGAACTGAACACTGAAGCTTTCTTT. The chain employs TRBV18 and TRBJ1-1; D is undetermined. The CDR3 runs 13 residues. Germline V CDR1 and CDR2: KGHSH, LQKENI. With 5 bases removed from V and 0 bases from J, the gap between germline ends came to 7 bases.

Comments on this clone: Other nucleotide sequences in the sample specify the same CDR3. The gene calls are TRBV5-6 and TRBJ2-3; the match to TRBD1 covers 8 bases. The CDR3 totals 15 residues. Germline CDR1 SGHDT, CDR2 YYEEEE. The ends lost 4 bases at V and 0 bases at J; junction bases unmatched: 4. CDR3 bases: TGTGCCAGCAGCACCGGACAGGGAAGCACAGATACGCAGTATTTT. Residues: CASSTGQGSTDTQYF.

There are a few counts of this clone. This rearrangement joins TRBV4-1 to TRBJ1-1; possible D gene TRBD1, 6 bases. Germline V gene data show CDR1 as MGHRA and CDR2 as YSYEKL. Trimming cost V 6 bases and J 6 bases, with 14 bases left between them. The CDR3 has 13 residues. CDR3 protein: CASRQQQGSEAFF. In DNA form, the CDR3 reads TGCGCCAGCAGGCAACAACAGGGCTCTGAAGCTTTCTTT.

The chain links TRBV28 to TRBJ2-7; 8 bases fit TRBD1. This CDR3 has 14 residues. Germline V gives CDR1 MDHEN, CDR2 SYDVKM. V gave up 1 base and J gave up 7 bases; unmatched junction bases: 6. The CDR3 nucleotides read TGTGCCAGCAGTTTATCCCAGGGGGCGGGGGAGCAGTACTTC. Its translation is CASSLSQGAGEQYF.

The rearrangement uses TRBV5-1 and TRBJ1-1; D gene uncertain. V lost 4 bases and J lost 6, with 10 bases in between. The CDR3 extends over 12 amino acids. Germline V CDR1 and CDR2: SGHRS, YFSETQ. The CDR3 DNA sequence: TGCGCCAGCAGCACGGGAGGGCCTGAAGCTTTCTTT. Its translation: CASSTGGPEAFF.

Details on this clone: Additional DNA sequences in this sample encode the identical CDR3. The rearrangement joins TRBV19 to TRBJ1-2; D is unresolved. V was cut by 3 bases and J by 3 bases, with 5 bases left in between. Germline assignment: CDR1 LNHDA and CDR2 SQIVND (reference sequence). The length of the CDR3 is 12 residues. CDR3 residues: CASSITDYGYTF. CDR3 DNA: TGTGCCAGTAGTATTACAGACTATGGCTACACCTTC.

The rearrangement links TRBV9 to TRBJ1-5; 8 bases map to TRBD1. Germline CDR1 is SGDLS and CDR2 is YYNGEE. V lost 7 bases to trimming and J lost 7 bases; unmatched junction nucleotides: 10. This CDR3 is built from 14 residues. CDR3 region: CASGTGKDAQPQHF. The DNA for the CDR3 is TGTGCCAGCGGGACAGGCAAGGATGCACAGCCCCAGCATTTT.

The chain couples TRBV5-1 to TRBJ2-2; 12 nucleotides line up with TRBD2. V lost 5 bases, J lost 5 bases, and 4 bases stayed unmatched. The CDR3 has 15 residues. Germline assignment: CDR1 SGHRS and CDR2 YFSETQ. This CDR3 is CASSRTSGETGELFF. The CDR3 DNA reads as TGCGCCAGCAGTCGGACTAGCGGGGAAACCGGGGAGCTGTTTTTT.

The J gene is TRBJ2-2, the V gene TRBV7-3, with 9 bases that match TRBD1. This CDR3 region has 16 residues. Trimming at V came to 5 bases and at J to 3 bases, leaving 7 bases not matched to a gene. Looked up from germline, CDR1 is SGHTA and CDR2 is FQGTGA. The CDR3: CASSPSGQGDTGELFF. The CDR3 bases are TGTGCCAGCAGCCCATCGGGACAGGGTGACACCGGGGAGCTGTTTTTT.

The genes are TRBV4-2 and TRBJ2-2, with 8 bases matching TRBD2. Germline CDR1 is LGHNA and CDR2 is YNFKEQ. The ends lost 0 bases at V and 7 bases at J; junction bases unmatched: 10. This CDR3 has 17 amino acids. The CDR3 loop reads CASSQEAGGALHGELFF. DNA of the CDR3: TGTGCCAGCAGCCAAGAGGCCGGGGGGGCCTTGCACGGGGAGCTGTTTTTT.

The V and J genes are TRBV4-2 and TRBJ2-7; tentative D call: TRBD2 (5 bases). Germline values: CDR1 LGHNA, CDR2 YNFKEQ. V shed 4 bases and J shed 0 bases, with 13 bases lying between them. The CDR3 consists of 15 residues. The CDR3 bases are TGTGCCAGCAGCCCTCCGGGATCCAACTCCTACGAGCAGTACTTC. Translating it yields CASSPPGSNSYEQYF.

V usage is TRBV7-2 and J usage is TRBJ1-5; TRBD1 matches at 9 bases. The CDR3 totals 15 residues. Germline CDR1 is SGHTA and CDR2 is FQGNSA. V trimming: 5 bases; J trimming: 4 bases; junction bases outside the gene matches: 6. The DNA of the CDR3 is TGTGCCAGCAGCGCCCGGACAGGGGATAATCAGCCCCAGCATTTT. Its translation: CASSARTGDNQPQHF.

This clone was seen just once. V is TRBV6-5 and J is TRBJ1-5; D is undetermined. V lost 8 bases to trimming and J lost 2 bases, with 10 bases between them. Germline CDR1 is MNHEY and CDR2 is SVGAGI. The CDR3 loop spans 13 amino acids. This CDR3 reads CASGGQGNQPQHF. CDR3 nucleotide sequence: TGTGCCAGCGGAGGGCAGGGCAATCAGCCCCAGCATTTT.

CDR3 amino acids: CASSLKGQGSAGELFF. The CDR3 DNA reads TGTGCCAGCAGTTTAAAAGGACAGGGGTCGGCCGGGGAGCTGTTTTTT. V is TRBV27 and J is TRBJ2-2; 9 nucleotides match TRBD1. Germline V CDR1 and CDR2: MNHEY, SMNVEV (reference sequence). There are 16 residues in the CDR3. V dropped 2 bases and J dropped 6; count of bases not matched to a gene: 7.

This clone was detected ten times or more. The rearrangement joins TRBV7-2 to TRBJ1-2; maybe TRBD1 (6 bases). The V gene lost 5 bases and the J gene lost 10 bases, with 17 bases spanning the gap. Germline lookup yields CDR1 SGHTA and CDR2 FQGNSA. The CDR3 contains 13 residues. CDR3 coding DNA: TGTGCCAGCAGCCTGAGCGGGGGGCCAGACTACACCTTC. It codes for CASSLSGGPDYTF.

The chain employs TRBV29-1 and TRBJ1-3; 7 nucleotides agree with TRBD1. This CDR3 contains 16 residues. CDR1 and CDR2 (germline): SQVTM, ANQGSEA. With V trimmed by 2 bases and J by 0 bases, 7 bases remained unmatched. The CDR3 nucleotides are TGCAGCGTTGAAATCCCCCGGACAGGCTCTGGAAACACCATATATTTT. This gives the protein CSVEIPRTGSGNTIYF.

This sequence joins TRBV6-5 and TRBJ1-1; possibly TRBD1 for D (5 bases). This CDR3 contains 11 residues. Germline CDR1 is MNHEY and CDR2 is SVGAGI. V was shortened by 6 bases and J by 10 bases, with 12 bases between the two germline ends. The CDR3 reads CASRLTVSAFF. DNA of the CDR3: TGTGCCAGCAGATTGACAGTCTCAGCTTTCTTT.

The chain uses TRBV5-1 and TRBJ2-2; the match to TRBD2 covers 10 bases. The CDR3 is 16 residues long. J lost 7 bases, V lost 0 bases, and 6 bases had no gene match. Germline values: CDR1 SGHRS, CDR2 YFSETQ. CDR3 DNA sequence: TGCGCCAGCAGCTTGGTTGCTAGCGGGGGCCTCGGGGAGCTGTTTTTT. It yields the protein CASSLVASGGLGELFF.

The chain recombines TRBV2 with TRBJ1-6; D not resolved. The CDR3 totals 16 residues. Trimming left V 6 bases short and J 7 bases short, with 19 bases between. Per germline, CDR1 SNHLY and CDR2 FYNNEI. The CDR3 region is CASSGPGSSQNSPLHF. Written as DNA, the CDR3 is TGTGCCAGCAGCGGCCCGGGAAGTAGCCAAAATTCACCCCTCCACTTT.